These 8 T cell receptor beta chains came from one sample sequenced in a study of regulatory T cells in long-lasting Graves disease. With iRepertoire HTBI primers and Arm-PCR of CDR3 regions, TCR beta libraries were built. TCRdb re-derived calls from the multiplex PCR reads in MiXCR, one entry per CDR3 protein. The table lists about 470,000 distinct CDR3 sequences, roughly 20% of them singletons. As for time point: persistent/refractory GD, antithyroid drugs over 5 years with positive TRAb. With RNA extracted from PBMCs as input, the TCR library was made. The sequencing here drew on peripheral blood mononuclear cells (PBMCs), taken when the disease was refractory, from a patient treated with antithyroid drugs. These receptors were collected from a female donor with Graves disease.

This clonotype was seen repeatedly, ten times or more. The genes are TRBV4-2 and TRBJ1-5; D is undetermined. The V gene lost 0 bases and the J gene lost 0 bases, with 3 bases spanning the gap. The germline V gene encodes CDR1 LGHNA and CDR2 YNFKEQ. The CDR3 covers 14 residues. CDR3 residues: CASSQDDSNQPQHF. DNA for the CDR3: TGTGCCAGCAGCCAAGACGATAGCAATCAGCCCCAGCATTTT.

The rearrangement joins TRBV10-3 to TRBJ2-1; D ambiguous. Trimming took 3 bases from V and 7 from J, leaving 7 bases between them. Per germline, CDR1 ENHRY and CDR2 SYGVKD. The CDR3 consists of 12 residues. Written as DNA, the CDR3 is TGTGCCATCAGTGAACTTCCAAATGAGCAGTTCTTC. Its translation: CAISELPNEQFF.

This clonotype was counted only a few times. The V gene is TRBV2, the J gene TRBJ2-7, with 9 positions matching TRBD2. The CDR3 runs to 12 residues. Germline V CDR1 and CDR2: SNHLY, FYNNEI. J gave up 9 bases and V 10 bases, and 10 bases lay outside the gene matches. CDR3 loop: CATSSGRMGQYF. In DNA, the CDR3 is TGTGCCACCAGCAGCGGGAGGATGGGGCAGTACTTC.

This clonotype occurred many times. The chain links TRBV12-3 or TRBV12-4 to TRBJ2-5; the D gene is possibly TRBD2 (7 bases). The CDR3 runs 16 residues. V lost 7 bases, J lost 4 bases, and 22 bases lay in between. CDR3: CASTEGGARFGETQYF. The CDR3 region has the DNA TGTGCCAGCACCGAGGGGGGGGCGCGCTTTGGAGAGACCCAGTACTTC.

The chain uses TRBV6-1 and TRBJ2-2; 8 bases map to TRBD1. The CDR3 spans 16 residues. CDR1 and CDR2 from the germline V gene are MNHNS and SASEGT. The trim removed 6 bases at V and 0 bases at J, leaving 6 bases unmatched. CDR3 DNA: TGTGCCAGCAGGCGGACAGGGCCCGCGAACACCGGGGAGCTGTTTTTT. Encoded protein: CASRRTGPANTGELFF.

In its sample, this clonotype was seen a few times. The chain couples TRBV15 to TRBJ2-1; no clear D gene. This CDR3 is 15 amino acids long. Germline V gene lookup returns CDR1 LNHNV and CDR2 YYDKDF (reference sequence). Deletions cut 4 bases from V and 6 bases from J, with 16 bases between. For the CDR3, the DNA is TGTGCCACCAGCATGGACCTCCGCAGCCTCAATGAGCAGTTCTTC. Translation: CATSMDLRSLNEQFF.

V is TRBV7-2 and J is TRBJ2-1, with 9 bases fitting TRBD2. The CDR3 covers 15 residues. The trim removed 4 bases at V and 3 bases at J, leaving 4 bases unmatched. The germline gives CDR1 SGHTA, CDR2 FQGNSA. The CDR3 reads CASSSLAGHYNEQFF. CDR3 coding DNA: TGTGCCAGCAGCTCTCTAGCGGGACACTACAATGAGCAGTTCTTC.

The V call is TRBV4-1, the J call TRBJ1-3; D possibly corresponds to TRBD1 (5 bases). Between the trimmed V and J ends, which lost 0 bases and 4 bases, there was a span of 10 bases. Germline CDR1 MGHRA, CDR2 YSYEKL. CDR3 length: 15 residues. The CDR3 nucleotides read TGCGCCAGCAGCCAAGATCCAGGGTCGGGAAACACCATATATTTT. It yields the protein CASSQDPGSGNTIYF.